Sequencing of this T cell receptor (beta chain) was carried out in a study of blood T cells in healthy people across ages (dated by TCRdb to the mid-2010s). Background on the whole study: In model experiments, roughly one uniquely barcoded TCR beta cDNA molecule per two T cells was captured by template switching. To track age-related changes in TCR beta repertoire diversity, the study relied on deep sequencing normalized with unique cDNA molecular identifiers. The donors were divided into four age groups: young (average roughly 15 years), middle-aged (approximately 39), aged (approximately 64) and long-lived (around 80). To avoid experimental bias, donors of different ages were distributed randomly across sequencing lanes. The study analyzed two additional independent replicas of 1 million unique cDNA reads from the same blood draw for two donors, one aged 18 to 30 and one aged 80 or older. Findings and caveats that apply to the study as a whole: Because the CMV infection status of the donors was unknown, age-related changes in expanded clonotypes may potentially have been confounded. The long-lived group showed more naive CD4+ T cells, fewer expanded clones and increased TCR diversity than the aged group, suggesting age selection. The percentage of naive T cells measured by flow cytometry correlated strongly with observed TCR beta diversity. Observed TCR beta diversity per million T cells fell roughly linearly with age, and a significant reduction was already apparent by age roughly 40. Estimates of total diversity from one million sequenced T cells were regarded as lower bounds and underestimates. Conclusive comparison of naive and antigen-experienced compartments was prevented by the profiling of bulk unsorted PBMCs.

To prepare the library, 5' RACE was applied. The listed sequencing device is Illumina HiSeq 2500. A second PCR of roughly 7 to 11 cycles was performed with a sample-barcoded 5' primer and a J-beta primer mix. A unique molecular identifier was introduced onto each TCR beta cDNA molecule by a template-switch 5' adaptor carrying 12 random nucleotides. Each sample yielded at least 3 million CDR3-containing paired-end reads. First-strand cDNA synthesis was performed from all RNA using the Mint cDNA synthesis kit, with priming by a TRBC-specific oligonucleotide. Following uracil-DNA glycosylase treatment, all cDNA underwent a first 18-cycle PCR with the universal primers M1SS and BC2_uni_R. In the paper's pipeline: Each sample was normalized by randomly selecting 1 million high-quality reads, each carrying a distinct molecular identifier. Reads with shared molecular identifiers were discarded instead of being binned into consensus sequences. MiTCR, run with a Q25 quality threshold and the strictest error-elimination algorithm, handled CDR3 identification, clonotype clustering and error correction. A nonparametric unseen species model with Euler transformation was used to estimate a lower bound on total TCR beta diversity. The public reads were run again by TCRdb, first through fastp at Q25 and then through MiXCR, and only productive beta chains were kept. Every CDR3 protein is listed once, alongside the most common genes and DNA of its rows. The V and J calls come from TCRdb's annotation, not from the publication. The sample records 450,000 to 700,000 distinct CDR3 sequences, 25% to 30% of which are singletons. Together, the top ten hold about a fifth of the sample.

The CDR3 goes from the cysteine to the phenylalanine over 15 residues. Kept here is only the CDR3 DNA, which spans 45 bases and is read in frame from base 1. At the junction V is shortened by 1 base and J by 8 bases, with 15 bases in between. In the germline V gene, CDR1 corresponds to MNHEY and CDR2 to SVGEGT. This clonotype showed up just a few times. Its recognized antigen is unknown. No qualities accompany the bases; no much larger clone lies one base away. Systemically healthy Caucasian individuals from Russia, around 38 in total and aged roughly 6 to 100 years, were included as donors. Around 9.7 milliliters of peripheral blood were collected from each donor into EDTA-treated Vacutainer tubes. Ficoll-Paque density-gradient centrifugation was used to isolate PBMCs, with at least 7 million per sample. Trizol reagent was used to extract total RNA from the PBMCs, yielding at least 5.5 micrograms per sample. For every donor, an aliquot of PBMCs went through flow cytometry to measure the percentages of naive CD45RAhigh/CD27high T cells.

Input material: blood. The sequence derives from a woman between 65 and 79 years old in good health. The receptor chain draws on TRBV6-2 or TRBV6-3 and TRBJ2-1, with the D gene possibly TRBD1 or TRBD2, each one fitting 5 bases. Here is the DNA: TGTGCCAGCAGTTACTGGGGCGGCGTCGGGGATGAGCAGTTCTTC. Its translation reads: CASSYWGGVGDEQFF.